This T cell receptor (beta chain) was identified in a study of cytomegalovirus exposure and HLA in healthy donors (dated by TCRdb to 2017 to 2019). In the study overall: In an earlier analysis of roughly 500 of the donors, around 290 Gb of sequence data and some 100 million unique TCR beta sequences from some 170 million T cells were reported. An early release that covered roughly 600 HLA-typed donors contained 250 to 350 gigabases of sequencing data and around 80 million unique TCR sequences. Among the roughly 400 genotyped donors, around 81% belonged to the genetic ancestry cluster associated with self-reported Caucasian donors. The study was designed to test whether signatures of past pathogen exposure could be identified by cataloging public T cell receptors. Using immunosequencing, the study profiled T cell repertoires from around 680 subjects and related those repertoires to cytomegalovirus serostatus. In addition to the first cohort of 500 to 850 subjects, a separate validation cohort of approximately 130 different subjects was used. To predict cytomegalovirus infection status, the study brought together high-throughput TCR immunosequencing, statistical association of individual TCRs with disease status, and machine learning. In a later analysis, previously published TCR beta repertoires from 550 to 750 donors were re-analyzed and high-resolution HLA genotyping was added so that TCR occurrence patterns could be studied. Rather than using new phenotypic data, the later analysis identified candidate immune exposures from TCR beta sequences and from how often those sequences occurred across donors. To decide whether each TCR beta V gene segment behaved as functional or pseudogenic, an earlier analysis of some 580 of the donors relied on high-throughput TCR beta sequencing. Donor age, sex, ethnicity and CMV serostatus were compiled together with the repertoire data. A later genetic analysis used genome-wide SNP genotypes for about 60% of the 666 donors, treating that subset as a discovery cohort. Every discovery cohort repertoire had been produced on one sequencing platform. HLA typing included class I and class II loci at four-digit resolution. Typing coverage varied by locus: roughly 620-640 donors for A, B, C, DRB1 and DQB1; approximately 520 for DQA1; over 600 for DPA1; some 470 for DPB1. Roughly five DR-DQ haplotypes were handled as single units for association and clustering because linkage in the cohort was strong. On average, around 240,000 unique TCR beta nucleotide sequences were sequenced per donor among a few hundred genotyped donors of the cohort, with approximately 18% of those sequences being non-productive.

Study-wide conclusions, independent of this receptor: In a later analysis, the rate of TCR association differed among HLA loci, with DRB1 alleles having the most associated TCRs and HLA-C alleles having the fewest. When HLA alleles, especially DR and DQ, strongly co-occurred, attributing TCR associations to individual alleles was difficult. V-gene and J-gene trimming of TCR beta chains was associated with a missense DCLRE1C variant in a later genetic analysis, and the association was replicated in an independent cohort. Because HLA typing was unavailable for some donors at each locus, only the typed subset was used in association tests. In vitro tests confirmed that three of the cytomegalovirus-associated TCR beta chains recognize cytomegalovirus antigens. The study gave a list of some 150 TCR beta chains associated with cytomegalovirus. The classifier was reported to diagnose cytomegalovirus status with high specificity and sensitivity in both the original cohort and the validation cohort. Across donors, most TCR sequences were observed very rarely, whereas some public TCRs were present in many individuals. According to a later analysis, most CMV-associated TCR beta chains appeared to be HLA-restricted, and the HLA associations seemed to be driven largely by CMV exposure. In a later analysis, HLA-associated TCR beta chains showed more clonal expansion and lower generation probabilities than non-associated chains that were equally common. Several of the top co-occurrence clusters appeared to be linked to parvovirus B19, influenza, CMV and Epstein-Barr virus, according to a later analysis. Correlated functional status among segregating V segments might be attributable to linkage disequilibrium, but an unknown experimental factor could not be ruled out. A further reported finding was that TCR beta sequences accurately predicted the HLA-A and HLA-B alleles for most subjects in the first cohort. Some 15 rarely observed V segments, including chromosome 9 orphons, were excluded from the earlier analysis of some 590 of the donors because counts were too low. This cohort had only TCR beta chains sequenced, and the lack of alpha or paired-chain data limited which features could be detected. Roughly uniform sequencing depth across donors was assumed in presence/absence analyses, although this assumption may not hold. In an earlier analysis of 500 to 650 of the donors, most TCR beta V segments appeared in productive rearrangements about 87% or about 30% of the time, broadly matching IMGT annotations. At a false discovery rate of 0.05, a later analysis linked 16,000 or so TCR beta sequences to specific HLA alleles. A cluster of highly shared sequence variants was judged likely to represent a technical artifact of the sequencing pipeline. Some IMGT-functional V segments, including TRBV6-2 and TRBV6-3, could not be told apart with the 87-base-pair reads, so those segments were excluded. For the cohort, immune exposure information was limited to CMV serostatus. A later genetic analysis reported fewer N-insertions in productive TCRs among donors in an Asian-associated ancestry cluster than the approximately 700-donor mean. It was suggested by the authors that the approach could potentially be generalized to other disease states and immunological phenotypes.

A word on this clone: It lacks a known antigen. No base-level quality is on record; no much larger clone is a single base apart.

The cohort comprised approximately 700 healthy bone marrow donors. At the time of sampling, all cohort members were nominally healthy, though unrecorded immune exposures were likely present. The donor was CMV seropositive and was included in the group of some 290 seropositive cohort members. Every donor gave a peripheral blood sample, and the peripheral blood mononuclear cells from that sample were used for TCR beta sequencing. Genomic DNA was extracted from the blood cell samples with the Qiagen DNeasy Blood Extraction Kit. Library preparation used the immunoSEQ multiplex PCR assay. A mixture of 60 forward primers for TCR Vbeta segments and 13 reverse primers for TCR Jbeta segments was used in the multiplex PCR. Amplification of the CDR3 region of rearranged TCR beta genes was performed with a multiplex PCR assay on genomic DNA. The Illumina HiSeq System was used to sequence the amplified TCR beta libraries as 87-base-pair reads. The paper's processing steps were these. In a later analysis, approximately 74 million unique TCR beta chains were counted across the approximately 640 repertoires, and about 10 million of these chains were shared by at least two donors. A nearest-neighbor algorithm error-corrected the raw reads and collapsed the reads into unique sequences, merging closely related sequences to remove PCR and sequencing errors. CDR3 sequences were aligned to IMGT reference sequences to assign V, D and J gene segments. For a sequence to be retained, a match of at least six nucleotides to both a V gene segment and a J gene segment was required. Rearrangements were classified as productive when the CDR3 lacked stop codons and remained in frame with V and J, and all other rearrangements were classified as non-productive. CDR3 was defined according to IMGT convention as the region running from the second conserved V-encoded cysteine to the conserved J-encoded phenylalanine. The earlier analysis of about 530 of the donors excluded any sequence lacking an unambiguous match to a single V gene segment. An earlier analysis of a few hundred of the donors called V segments functional above 56.7% productive rearrangements and segregating when the between-donor standard deviation exceeded 5%. A statistical classification framework was built to diagnose cytomegalovirus status from the catalog of TCR beta chain sequences. A later analysis assigned V and J genes by comparing TCR nucleotide sequences with IMGT/GENE-DB human TR gene sequences. Using the TCRdist pipeline, a later analysis assigned CDR3 sequences along with most-parsimonious VDJ recombination scenarios. In a later analysis, every TCR beta chain was defined by the combination of its CDR3 amino acid sequence and its V-gene family, and reads without a unique V-gene family were dropped. As a way to deal with suspected cross-contamination and a sequencing artifact, a later analysis dropped 450 to 600 nucleotide sequences that were highly shared and had low generation probability. In a later analysis, a clonal expansion index for each public chain was calculated from normalized within-repertoire ranks of inferred template counts. A later analysis computed generation probabilities with a VDJ recombination model fitted to out-of-frame rearrangements, and checked the results against IGoR. Hypergeometric tests were used in a later analysis to score TCR-TCR, TCR-HLA and TCR-CMV co-occurrence, with a repertoire-size bias correction applied to the TCR pairs. To estimate false discovery rates, a later analysis permuted the HLA or CMV assignments 20 times. In a later analysis, co-occurring TCRs were grouped with DBSCAN, and TCRdist sequence similarity was added when clustering was performed within HLA-allele-positive subsets. Repertoires with fewer than 30,000 or more than 120,000 public chains were left out of co-occurrence clustering, as were four to six repertoires with anomalous nucleotide sharing. In its TCRdb copy, this immuneACCESS table keeps in-frame sequences only and misses some clones. Where compared with another copy, unresolved V genes explain less than half of these, and the others have no known cause. Clone size and the V and J calls come from that table; the DNA yielded D and trimming. The sample table holds 150,000 to 200,000 clones, of which more than 75% were seen once. The ten largest clones represent 0.95% to 1% of the sample.

After removal of 2 bases from V and 7 bases from J, the junction retains 7 bases not matched to a gene. The germline V gene specifies MGHRA as CDR1 and YSYEKL as CDR2. CDR3 length: 16 amino acids, cysteine to phenylalanine. The only DNA kept is the CDR3, 48 bases in frame from the first base. The sample consisted of PBMCs. The receptor's source is a girl aged 2 to 10 in good health and CMV-seropositive. The chain employs TRBV4-1 and TRBJ1-6; 8 central nucleotides agree with TRBD1. CDR3 protein: CASSQPRQGPNSPLHF. Read as DNA, the sequence is TGCGCCAGCAGCCAACCCCGACAGGGGCCCAATTCACCCCTCCACTTT.